The subject of this entry is one TCR beta chain. The length of the CDR3 is 14 residues. Germline CDR1 ENHRY, CDR2 SYGVKD. The V segment lost 2 bases and the J segment 5 bases; nucleotides outside the gene matches: 0. Adults between roughly 18 and 89 years of age took part from fewer than 30 US areas. Allocation to cohorts depended on clinical history reported by the participants. The data were taken from a study of blood T cell repertoires in COVID-19. Study information: Material from acute and convalescent COVID-19 was sourced from the United States, Italy and Spain. The cDNA or gDNA used as material had been derived from T cells, B-cell-depleted T cells, or PBMCs.

TCRdb's table, derived via immunoSEQ multiplex PCR, lists solely in-frame clones and lacks some. The table includes about 300,000 clones, 80% to 90% detected once. This chain connects TRBV10-3 to TRBJ2-2, with 9 bases that match TRBD1. Sequenced sample: PBMCs or T cells enriched from blood (not recorded which). The TCR sequence derives from a woman between 18 and 29 years old who had recovered from COVID-19. In DNA form, the CDR3 reads TGTGCCATCAGTGAGGGACAGGGGACCGGGGAGCTGTTTTTT. Translation gives CAISEGQGTGELFF.